The clone carrying this T cell receptor (beta chain) came up once. The target antigen is unknown. The source of the sample is a study of cytomegalovirus exposure and HLA in healthy donors. Overall study context: A prior study identified just under 120 million unique TCR beta sequences from about 179 million T cells. An early data release held some 89 million unique TCRs from HLA-typed donors.

Primers: 60 Vbeta forward and 13 Jbeta reverse. The method was immunoSEQ multiplex PCR; TCRdb's version includes in-frame clones alone and lacks a portion of them. The sample lists about 94,000 clones, over 50% seen once, with 3.9% in the top ten. The ends were cut back, 3 bases at V and 3 bases at J, with 8 bases in the middle. CDR3 length: 14 amino acids. CDR1 is LNHDA and CDR2 is SQIVND in the germline V gene (reference sequence). Overall study results and limits: The authors confirmed in vitro that three CMV-associated chains were specific for CMV antigens.

The sample was PBMCs. V usage is TRBV19 and J usage is TRBJ1-4, with D hard to call. The receptor comes from a young man in good health and CMV-seronegative. CDR3 nucleotide sequence: TGTGCCAGTAGTATGACACAGTCTAATGAAAAACTGTTTTTT. Translation gives CASSMTQSNEKLFF.